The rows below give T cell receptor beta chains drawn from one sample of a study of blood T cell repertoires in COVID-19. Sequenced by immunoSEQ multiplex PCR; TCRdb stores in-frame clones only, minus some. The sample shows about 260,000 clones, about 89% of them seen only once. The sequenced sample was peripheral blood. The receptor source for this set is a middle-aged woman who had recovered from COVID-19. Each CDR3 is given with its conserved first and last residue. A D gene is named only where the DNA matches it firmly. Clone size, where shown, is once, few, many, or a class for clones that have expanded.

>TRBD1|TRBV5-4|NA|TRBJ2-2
CASSAAWDRNTGELFF
TGTGCCAGCAGCGCCGCGTGGGACAGGAACACCGGGGAGCTGTTTTTT
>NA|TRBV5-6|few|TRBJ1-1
CASSPFGTEAFF
TGTGCCAGCAGCCCGTTCGGGACTGAAGCTTTCTTT
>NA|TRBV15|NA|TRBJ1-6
CATREEGSPLHF
TGTGCCACCAGGGAAGAGGGTTCACCCCTCCACTTT
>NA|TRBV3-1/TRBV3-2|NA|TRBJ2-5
CASSQGLTGWEETQYF
TGTGCCAGCAGCCAAGGTTTGACGGGGTGGGAAGAGACCCAGTACTTC
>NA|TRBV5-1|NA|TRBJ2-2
CASSLLGTGELFF
TGCGCCAGCAGCTTACTAGGGACCGGGGAGCTGTTTTTT
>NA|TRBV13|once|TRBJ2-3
CASSPDRGTDTQYF
TGTGCCAGCAGCCCCGATCGGGGCACAGATACGCAGTATTTT
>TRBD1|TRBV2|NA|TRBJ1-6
CASSGTGGSYNRNSPLHF
TGTGCCAGCAGTGGGACAGGGGGTTCCTATAATCGTAATTCACCCCTCCACTTT
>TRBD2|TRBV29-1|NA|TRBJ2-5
CSVLPGAGGPETQYF
TGCAGCGTTCTCCCTGGGGCGGGGGGGCCAGAGACCCAGTACTTC
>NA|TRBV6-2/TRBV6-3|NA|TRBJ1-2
CASSWAFNYGYTF
TGTGCCAGCAGTTGGGCCTTTAACTATGGCTACACCTTC
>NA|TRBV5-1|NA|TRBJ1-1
CASSFTGEVGTEAFF
TGCGCCAGCAGCTTCACCGGCGAGGTGGGCACTGAAGCTTTCTTT
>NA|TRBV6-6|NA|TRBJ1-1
CASSYFDPGNTEAFF
TGTGCCAGCAGTTACTTTGACCCGGGGAACACTGAAGCTTTCTTT
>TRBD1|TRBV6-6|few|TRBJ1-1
CASPGQGTNTEAFF
TGTGCCAGCCCCGGACAGGGGACGAACACTGAAGCTTTCTTT
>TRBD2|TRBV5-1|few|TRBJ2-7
CASSLELAGTYEQYF
TGCGCCAGCAGCTTGGAACTAGCGGGGACCTACGAGCAGTACTTC
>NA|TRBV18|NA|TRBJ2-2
CASSPGGSGELFF
TGTGCCAGCTCACCAGGGGGCTCCGGGGAGCTGTTTTTT
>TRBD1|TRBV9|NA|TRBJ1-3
CASSVLGTAYSGNTIYF
TGTGCCAGCAGCGTCCTTGGGACAGCTTACTCTGGAAACACCATATATTTT
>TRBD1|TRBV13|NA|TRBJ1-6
CASSSTRQGTYNSPLHF
TGTGCCAGCAGCTCGACCCGACAGGGGACCTATAATTCACCCCTCCACTTT
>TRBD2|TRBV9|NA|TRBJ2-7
CASSASGGTLSYEQYF
TGTGCCAGCAGCGCGAGCGGGGGGACTCTTTCCTACGAGCAGTACTTC
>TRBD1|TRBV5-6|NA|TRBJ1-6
CASSSRDSFNSPLHF
TGTGCCAGCAGCTCCCGGGACAGTTTTAATTCACCCCTCCACTTT
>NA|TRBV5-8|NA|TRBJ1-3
CASSPRISGNTIYF
TGTGCCAGCAGCCCGAGGATCTCTGGAAACACCATATATTTT
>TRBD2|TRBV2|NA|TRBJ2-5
CASSVYGGRETQYF
TGTGCCAGCAGTGTGTACGGGGGGAGGGAGACCCAGTACTTC
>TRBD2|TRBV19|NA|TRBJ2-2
CASSHNPYSGGANTGELFF
TGTGCCAGTAGTCATAATCCGTATAGCGGGGGGGCGAACACCGGGGAGCTGTTTTTT
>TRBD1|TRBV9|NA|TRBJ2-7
CASSVDNRGYEQYF
TGTGCCAGCAGCGTAGACAACAGGGGGTACGAGCAGTACTTC
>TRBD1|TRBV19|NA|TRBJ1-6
CASSSGTGDSPLHF
TGTGCCAGTAGTTCCGGGACAGGGGATTCACCCCTCCACTTT
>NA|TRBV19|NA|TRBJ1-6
CASREQGSYNSPLHF
TGTGCCAGTAGGGAGCAGGGATCCTATAATTCACCCCTCCACTTT
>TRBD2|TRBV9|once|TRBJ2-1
CASSLLAGGPNEQFF
TGTGCCAGCAGCTTACTAGCGGGGGGGCCCAATGAGCAGTTCTTC
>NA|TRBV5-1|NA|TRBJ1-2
CASSLEGQYGYTF
TGCGCCAGCAGCCTAGAAGGACAGTATGGCTACACCTTC
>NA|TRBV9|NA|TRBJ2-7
CASSVGGGGASYEQYF
TGTGCCAGCAGCGTAGGCGGAGGGGGCGCGTCCTACGAGCAGTACTTC
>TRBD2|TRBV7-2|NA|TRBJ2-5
CASSPGGAQETQYF
TGTGCCAGCAGCCCCGGGGGGGCCCAGGAGACCCAGTACTTC
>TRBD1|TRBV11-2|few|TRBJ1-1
CASSLVGTVNTEAFF
TGTGCCAGCAGCTTAGTCGGGACAGTTAACACTGAAGCTTTCTTT
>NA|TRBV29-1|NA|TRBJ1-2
CSVEVDGEGNYGYTF
TGCAGCGTTGAGGTCGACGGGGAGGGCAACTATGGCTACACCTTC
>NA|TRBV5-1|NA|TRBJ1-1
CASSLAFGQGQNTEAFF
TGCGCCAGCAGCTTGGCCTTTGGGCAGGGCCAGAACACTGAAGCTTTCTTT
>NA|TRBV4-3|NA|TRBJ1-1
CASSQDIRLGSTEAFF
TGCGCCAGCAGCCAAGATATTCGGTTGGGGAGCACTGAAGCTTTCTTT
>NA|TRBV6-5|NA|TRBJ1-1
CASRKGVGPGYEAFF
TGTGCCAGCAGGAAGGGGGTCGGACCCGGGTACGAAGCTTTCTTT
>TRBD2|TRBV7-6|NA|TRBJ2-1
CASSLGTSGGFEQFF
TGTGCCAGCAGCTTAGGGACTAGCGGGGGGTTTGAGCAGTTCTTC